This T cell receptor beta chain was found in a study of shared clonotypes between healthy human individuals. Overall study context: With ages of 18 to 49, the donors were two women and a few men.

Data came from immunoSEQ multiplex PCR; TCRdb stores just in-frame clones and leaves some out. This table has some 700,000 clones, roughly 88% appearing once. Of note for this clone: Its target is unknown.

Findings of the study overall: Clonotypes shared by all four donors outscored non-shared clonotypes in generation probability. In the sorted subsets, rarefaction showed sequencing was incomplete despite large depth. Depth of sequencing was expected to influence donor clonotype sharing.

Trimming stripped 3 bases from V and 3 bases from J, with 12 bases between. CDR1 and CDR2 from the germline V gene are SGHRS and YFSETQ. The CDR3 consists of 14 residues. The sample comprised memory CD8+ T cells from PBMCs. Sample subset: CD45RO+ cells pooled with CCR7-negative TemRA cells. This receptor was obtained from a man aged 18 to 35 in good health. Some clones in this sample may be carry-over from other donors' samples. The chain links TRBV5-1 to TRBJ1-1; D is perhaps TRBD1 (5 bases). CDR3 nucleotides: TGCGCCAGCAGCTATGGGGGGGAGGACACTGAAGCTTTCTTT. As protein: CASSYGGEDTEAFF.